The 22 T cell receptor beta chains below were found in one sample sequenced in a study of blood T cell repertoires in COVID-19. Sequenced by immunoSEQ multiplex PCR; TCRdb stores in-frame clones only, minus some. The profile covers approximately 250,000 clones, with less than 90% appearing a single time and just under 2% taken by the ten largest. Sequences were obtained from peripheral blood. These receptors were taken from a man aged 30-40 years with active or convalescent COVID-19.

The rearrangement joins TRBV21-1 to TRBJ1-5; the D call of TRBD1 is as the table states it, not checked on the DNA. TRBV21-1 has pseudogene status. The CDR3 is 12 amino acids. CDR3 residues: CAGKQGNQPQHF. CDR3 nucleotides: TGTGCCGGCAAACAGGGGAATCAGCCCCAGCATTTT.

The chain employs TRBV27 and TRBJ2-7; TRBD2 matches 8 bases. The CDR3 has 15 residues. CDR1 MNHEY and CDR2 SMNVEV come from the germline V gene (reference sequence). V was pared by 5 bases and J by 0 bases, with 6 bases of the junction left unmatched. CDR3 sequence (DNA): TGTGCCAGCAGTCAGCGGGGGAGCAGCTCCTACGAGCAGTACTTC. Its translation is CASSQRGSSSYEQYF.

The rearrangement joins TRBV7-8 to TRBJ1-3; D might be TRBD1 (5 bases). CDR3 length: 16 residues. Looked up from germline, CDR1 is SGHVS and CDR2 is FQNEAQ. V lost 5 bases, J lost 0 bases, and 14 bases lay in between. CDR3 nucleotide sequence: TGTGCCAGCAGCGCAAGACAGAGCAACTCTGGAAACACCATATATTTT. The encoded protein is CASSARQSNSGNTIYF.

The V and J genes are TRBV4-2 and TRBJ2-3, with 10 bases identical to TRBD2. Trimming cost V 5 bases and J 5 bases; bases outside gene matches: 10. CDR3 length: 16 amino acids. Germline CDR1 reads LGHNA; CDR2 reads YNFKEQ. This CDR3 reads CASSWRLAGEEDTQYF. CDR3 in DNA: TGTGCCAGCAGCTGGAGGCTAGCGGGGGAGGAAGATACGCAGTATTTT.

V and J are TRBV11-3 and TRBJ1-2; D not certain. The CDR3 extends over 16 amino acids. V lost 3 bases to trimming and J lost 6 bases, with 20 bases between them. CDR1 is SGHNT, CDR2 YENEEA, per germline. The DNA of the CDR3 is TGTGCCAGCAGCTTCTCCGAGGCCCTACAAACCGATGGCTACACCTTC. Amino acids: CASSFSEALQTDGYTF.

V gene TRBV6-2 or TRBV6-3 combines with J gene TRBJ2-7; the D gene is possibly TRBD1 (6 bases). The V gene's germline CDR1 is MNHEY and CDR2 SVGEGT. CDR3 length equals 15 residues. Trimming took off 4 bases at V and 0 bases at J, with 13 bases between the two ends. DNA of the CDR3: TGTGCCAGCAGTTCACGGACAGCACTCTCCTACGAGCAGTACTTC. As protein: CASSSRTALSYEQYF.

V gene TRBV5-1 combines with J gene TRBJ1-2; no definite D call. The length of the CDR3 is 14 residues. Trimming pared 5 bases from V and 10 bases from J, leaving 21 bases between. The V gene's germline CDR1 is SGHRS and CDR2 YFSETQ. CDR3 bases: TGCGCCAGCAGTTTACCTACCTTGGACGGGATCTACACCTTC. Its translation is CASSLPTLDGIYTF.

This chain links TRBV10-1 with TRBJ1-1; D remains ambiguous. CDR1 is WNHNN and CDR2 is SYGVQD in the germline V gene (reference sequence). The CDR3 is 14 amino acids. V lost 5 bases to trimming and J lost 4 bases, with 14 bases between them. CDR3 nucleotide sequence: TGCGCCAGCAGTCCGCGGGCCGGGAGCACTGAAGCTTTCTTT. Translation gives CASSPRAGSTEAFF.

CDR3 sequence: CASSPPTENNGYTF. The DNA of the CDR3 is TGTGCCAGCAGCCCACCGACAGAAAATAATGGCTACACCTTC. The chain recombines TRBV4-2 with TRBJ1-2; weak D call: TRBD1 (5 bases). Germline-derived CDR1 and CDR2 are LGHNA and YNFKEQ. The ends were cut back, 4 bases at V and 6 bases at J, with 15 bases in the middle. The CDR3 sequence is 14 residues long.

As for this clone: At the DNA level, this CDR3 is encoded by other sequences in the same sample as well. This chain uses TRBV2 with TRBJ1-5; the match to TRBD1 covers 8 bases. Germline V gene sequence: CDR1 SNHLY, CDR2 FYNNEI. This CDR3 contains 13 residues. V gave up 6 bases and J gave up 7 bases; unmatched junction bases: 5. Written as DNA, the CDR3 is TGTGCCAGCAGCGGACAGGGAGGACAGCCCCAGCATTTT. Amino acid sequence: CASSGQGGQPQHF.

The chain uses TRBV7-9 and TRBJ2-5, with 7 bases matching TRBD2. The germline V gene encodes CDR1 SEHNR and CDR2 FQNEAQ (reference sequence). The CDR3 contains 14 residues. With 0 bases clipped from V and 8 bases from J, the junction kept 6 bases outside the gene matches. CDR3 protein: CASSLAGGTSTQYF. CDR3 sequence (DNA): TGTGCCAGCAGCTTAGCGGGGGGGACGTCAACCCAGTACTTC.

This rearrangement joins TRBV5-6 to TRBJ1-2; 7 positions match TRBD1. V was clipped by 3 bases and J by 4 bases; unmatched bases: 6. The CDR3 covers 14 residues. Germline values: CDR1 SGHDT, CDR2 YYEEEE. CDR3 sequence: CASSWGQWIYGYTF. CDR3 coding DNA: TGTGCCAGCAGCTGGGGACAGTGGATCTATGGCTACACCTTC.

The chain carries TRBV18 and TRBJ2-6; D not resolved. This CDR3 comprises 15 residues. Germline-derived CDR1 and CDR2 are KGHSH and LQKENI. Deletions cut 3 bases from V and 0 bases from J, with 6 bases between. CDR3: CASSPESSGANVLTF. The CDR3 DNA sequence: TGTGCCAGCTCACCGGAGAGCTCTGGGGCCAACGTCCTGACTTTC.

CDR3 sequence: CATQSGTSGVHEQYF. In nucleotides, the CDR3 is TGCGCCACACAATCTGGGACTAGCGGGGTCCACGAGCAGTACTTC. The V call is TRBV5-1, the J call TRBJ2-7; TRBD2 agrees at 13 bases. CDR1 is SGHRS and CDR2 is YFSETQ in the germline V gene. The CDR3 sequence is 15 residues long. The J segment lost 5 bases and the V segment lost 9 bases, leaving 11 bases of the junction unmatched. The variable domain in full, completed from reference TRBV5-1 and TRBJ2-7, reads KAGVTQTPRYLIKTRGQQVTLSCSPISGHRSVSWYQQTPGQGLQFLFEYFSETQRNKGNFPGRFSGRQFSNSRSEMNVSTLELGDSALYLCATQSGTSGVHEQYFGPGTRLTVT.

The gene calls are TRBV11-2 and TRBJ1-6; 11 bases map to TRBD1. J gave up 8 bases and V 6 bases, and 6 bases lay outside the gene matches. Germline V gene data show CDR1 as SGHAT and CDR2 as FQNNGV. The CDR3 loop spans 15 amino acids. The CDR3 sequence: CASRRPGQGDSPLHF. The CDR3 nucleotides are TGTGCCAGCAGACGACCGGGACAGGGGGATTCACCCCTCCACTTT. Full variable domain (rest looked up from reference TRBV11-2 and TRBJ1-6): EAGVAQSPRYKIIEKRQSVAFWCNPISGHATLYWYQQILGQGPKLLIQFQNNGVVDDSQLPKDRFSAERLKGVDSTLKIQPAKLEDSAVYLCASRRPGQGDSPLHFGNGTRLTVT.

This sequence joins TRBV5-1 and TRBJ2-1; weak D call: TRBD2 (6 bases). V shed 0 bases and J shed 5 bases, with 12 bases lying between them. The CDR3 spans 15 residues. Germline loops: CDR1 SGHRS, CDR2 YFSETQ. The CDR3 here is CASSLVVAGHNEQFF. For the CDR3, the DNA is TGCGCCAGCAGCTTGGTGGTCGCGGGACACAATGAGCAGTTCTTC.

The chain uses TRBV7-9 and TRBJ2-1, with a weak D call TRBD2 (7 bases). The CDR3 spans 15 residues. Trimming left V 5 bases short and J 5 bases short, with 16 bases between. CDR1 and CDR2 from the germline V gene are SEHNR and FQNEAQ (reference sequence). The CDR3 DNA sequence: TGTGCCAGCAGCGTTTCGGGGGGCTTCCACAATGAGCAGTTCTTC. As protein: CASSVSGGFHNEQFF. Full variable domain (remainder filled in from reference TRBV7-9 and TRBJ2-1): DTGVSQNPRHKITKRGQNVTFRCDPISEHNRLYWYRQTLGQGPEFLTYFQNEAQLEKSRLLSDRFSAERPKGSFSTLEIQRTEQGDSAMYLCASSVSGGFHNEQFFGPGTRLTVL.

This sequence joins TRBV4-1 and TRBJ1-2, with D possibly matching TRBD1 (5 bases). V lost 0 bases and J lost 2, with 13 bases in between. Germline V gene sequence: CDR1 MGHRA, CDR2 YSYEKL. The CDR3 totals 16 residues. The CDR3 sequence is CASSQEARATNYGYTF. The CDR3 DNA follows: TGCGCCAGCAGCCAAGAGGCCAGGGCCACCAACTATGGCTACACCTTC.

The J gene is TRBJ1-1, the V gene TRBV5-6; D is ambiguous. This CDR3 spans 11 amino acids. Trimming removed 3 bases from V and 4 bases from J, with 4 bases in between. The germline gives CDR1 SGHDT, CDR2 YYEEEE. CDR3 in amino acids: CASSSRTEAFF. The CDR3 DNA reads TGTGCCAGCAGCTCCCGCACTGAAGCTTTCTTT.

This sequence joins TRBV5-1 and TRBJ1-3, with D maybe TRBD1 (5 bases). Deletions cut 0 bases from V and 2 bases from J, with 9 bases between. Germline V CDR1 and CDR2: SGHRS, YFSETQ. The CDR3 runs 15 residues. Here the CDR3 reads CASSLAGTAGNTIYF. CDR3 in DNA: TGCGCCAGCAGCTTGGCCGGGACTGCTGGAAACACCATATATTTT.

The chain carries TRBV6-5 and TRBJ2-3; TRBD2 might be the D (6 bases). CDR3 length: 13 residues. Germline V gives CDR1 MNHEY, CDR2 SVGAGI. Trimming shortened V by 4 bases and J by 2 bases, and 7 bases separated the two germline ends. The CDR3 DNA follows: TGTGCCAGCAGTTGGAGGGACACAGATACGCAGTATTTT. Its protein product is CASSWRDTDTQYF.

The chain employs TRBV11-2 and TRBJ1-3, with D perhaps matching TRBD1 (6 bases). V was cut by 4 bases and J by 3 bases, with 16 bases left in between. This CDR3 has 16 amino acids. From germline, CDR1 is SGHAT and CDR2 FQNNGV. CDR3 sequence (DNA): TGTGCCAGCAGCTCCTTATACGAGGGGGATGGAAACACCATATATTTT. It translates to CASSSLYEGDGNTIYF. Variable domain in full (rest from reference TRBV11-2 and TRBJ1-3): EAGVAQSPRYKIIEKRQSVAFWCNPISGHATLYWYQQILGQGPKLLIQFQNNGVVDDSQLPKDRFSAERLKGVDSTLKIQPAKLEDSAVYLCASSSLYEGDGNTIYFGEGSWLTVV.